These 13 T cell receptor beta chains came from one sample sequenced in a study of T cell responses to AZD1222 COVID-19 vaccine (dated by TCRdb to the early 2020s). The library was produced with the immunoSEQ multiplex PCR assay. The table was pulled from immuneACCESS by TCRdb, which kept in-frame rearrangements only. Such tables lose some clones; where checked, under half of the loss comes from unresolved V genes, and the rest has no known cause. Here the sample has over 50,000 clones; approximately 84% occur a single time. The leading ten clones occupy roughly 27% of the sample. According to the study, the label for this sample's time point signals: baseline before first vaccination. The specimen was peripheral blood, collected on day 0 of AZD1222 vaccination. The receptor source for this set is an adult in good health.

The rearrangement uses TRBV3-1 (or the pseudogene TRBV3-2) and TRBJ2-2, with 13 positions matching TRBD2. Germline trimming cut 0 bases from V and 5 bases from J; bases unmatched to any gene: 3. The germline V gene encodes CDR1 LGHDT and CDR2 YNNKEL (reference sequence). The CDR3 loop spans 17 amino acids. The CDR3 DNA sequence: TGTGCCAGCAGCCAAGAAGGACTAGCGGGAGTAACCGGGGAGCTGTTTTTT. Its protein is CASSQEGLAGVTGELFF.

The chain has TRBV5-4 and TRBJ1-2; D not resolved. V lost 4 bases and J 6 bases, leaving 13 bases between the germline ends. Germline V gene lookup returns CDR1 SGHNT and CDR2 YYREEE (reference sequence). The CDR3 has 13 amino acids. The CDR3 spells CASSKYSVHGYTF. The CDR3 DNA is TGTGCCAGCAGCAAATACAGTGTTCATGGCTACACCTTC.

V gene TRBV6-5 combines with J gene TRBJ1-1, with D possibly being TRBD1 (6 bases). V was clipped by 0 bases and J by 8 bases, with 10 bases between them. This CDR3 has 13 residues. Looked up from germline, CDR1 is MNHEY and CDR2 is SVGAGI. The CDR3 DNA reads as TGTGCCAGCAGTTACTCGTACGGGGGCGAAGCTTTCTTT. This gives the protein CASSYSYGGEAFF.

The rearrangement links TRBV12-3 or TRBV12-4 to TRBJ2-3; no firm D call. The CDR3 is made up of 13 amino acids. Trimming took off 7 bases at V and 2 bases at J, with 10 bases between the two ends. DNA of the CDR3: TGTGCCAGCACCGACGCTAACACAGATACGCAGTATTTT. As protein: CASTDANTDTQYF.

V usage is TRBV7-3 and J usage is TRBJ2-1, with 9 nucleotides matching TRBD1. Per the germline V gene, CDR1 is SGHTA and CDR2 is FQGTGA. The CDR3 has 15 amino acids. V shed 7 bases and J 4 bases; nucleotides not matched to a gene: 8. CDR3 DNA sequence: TGTGCCAGCACCACAACGACAGGGGGTTACAATGAGCAGTTCTTC. Its protein product is CASTTTTGGYNEQFF.

The chain is built from TRBV7-3 and TRBJ2-1; 8 bases are shared with TRBD2. The CDR3 contains 15 residues. Germline CDR1 SGHTA, CDR2 FQGTGA. V gave up 5 bases and J gave up 3 bases; unmatched junction bases: 6. CDR3 amino acids: CASSLSGSNYNEQFF. The CDR3 DNA sequence: TGTGCCAGCAGCCTGAGCGGGAGTAACTACAATGAGCAGTTCTTC.

The chain joins TRBV9 to TRBJ1-1; no clear D gene. CDR3 length: 17 amino acids. Trimming shortened V by 3 bases and J by 5 bases, and 23 bases separated the two germline ends. Looked up from germline, CDR1 is SGDLS and CDR2 is YYNGEE. CDR3 DNA sequence: TGTGCCAGCAGCGGTAGGGAAAGGGTATCAAGTAGGACTGAAGCTTTCTTT. Its protein product is CASSGRERVSSRTEAFF.

This chain uses TRBV11-2 with TRBJ2-2, with D possibly being TRBD2 (6 bases). Looked up from germline, CDR1 is SGHAT and CDR2 is FQNNGV. This CDR3 has 16 amino acids. Trimming stripped 2 bases from V and 5 bases from J, with 15 bases between. CDR3 coding DNA: TGTGCCAGCAGCTTACTCCTCGGGAGACAAACCGGGGAGCTGTTTTTT. Amino acid sequence: CASSLLLGRQTGELFF.

The chain carries TRBV5-5 and TRBJ1-3; 8 nucleotides match TRBD1. Germline CDR1 and CDR2: SGHKS and YYEKEE (reference sequence). J gave up 3 bases and V 3 bases, and 2 bases lay outside the gene matches. CDR3 length: 14 amino acids. This CDR3 is CASSYGQGGNTIYF. The CDR3 nucleotides are TGTGCCAGCAGCTACGGACAGGGTGGAAACACCATATATTTT.

The V and J genes are TRBV28 and TRBJ1-2, with 7 bases identical to TRBD1. This CDR3 contains 14 residues. The ends lost 6 bases at V and 6 bases at J; junction bases unmatched: 10. Per germline, CDR1 MDHEN and CDR2 SYDVKM. The CDR3: CASSIGTELHGYTF. CDR3 coding DNA: TGTGCCAGCAGCATCGGGACAGAACTTCATGGCTACACCTTC.

The J gene is TRBJ2-1, the V gene TRBV30, with TRBD2 identical over 8 bases. Germline V lookup: CDR1 GTSNPN, CDR2 SVGIG (reference sequence). Germline trimming cut 0 bases from V and 8 bases from J; bases unmatched to any gene: 9. CDR3 size: 15 residues. The CDR3 sequence: CAWSVRSGRVDEQFF. DNA of the CDR3: TGTGCCTGGAGTGTACGGAGCGGGAGAGTCGATGAGCAGTTCTTC.

The chain joins TRBV19 to TRBJ1-2; D not certain. The CDR3 covers 15 residues. Germline CDR1 is LNHDA and CDR2 is SQIVND (reference sequence). Deletions cut 7 bases from V and 0 bases from J, with 15 bases between. The CDR3 region has the DNA TGTGCCAGTACCTTAGGAACAGAGACTAACTATGGCTACACCTTC. As protein: CASTLGTETNYGYTF.

CDR3 loop: CASSIPRMNTEAFF. DNA for the CDR3: TGTGCCAGTAGTATTCCCAGAATGAACACTGAAGCTTTCTTT. This chain links TRBV19 with TRBJ1-1; D unclear. The CDR3 sequence is 14 residues long. The germline V gene has CDR1 LNHDA and CDR2 SQIVND (reference sequence). V lost 3 bases, J lost 0 bases, and 8 bases lay in between.